A selection of T cell receptor beta chains follows, all from one sample in a study of early T cells in non-severe SARS-CoV-2 infection. TCRdb processed the 5' RACE reads anew with MiXCR; each CDR3 protein has one entry. There are about 22,000 distinct CDR3 sequences in the sample; 5% occur only once, and around 4.5% lies in the top ten. Material for sequencing was whole blood. These receptor sequences come from an adult who was a healthcare worker with PCR-confirmed SARS-CoV-2 infection or an uninfected control (not recorded which). Each CDR3 is given with its conserved first and last residue. A D gene is named only where the DNA matches it firmly. The listing skips clone size in some rows; elsewhere it reads once, few, many or a size class.

d_call: .
clone_size: many
j_call: TRBJ1-6
v_call: TRBV7-3
cdr3_nt: TGTGCCAGCAGCTTATTTGTAGGGAATTCACCCCTCCACTTT
cdr3_aa: CASSLFVGNSPLHF

d_call: .
clone_size: many
j_call: TRBJ1-2
v_call: TRBV20-1
cdr3_nt: TGCAGTGCTTCTGAACGAGGGCAGGGTCTCTCCTATGGCTACACCTTC
cdr3_aa: CSASERGQGLSYGYTF

d_call: TRBD1
clone_size: .
j_call: TRBJ2-5
v_call: TRBV10-2
cdr3_nt: TGCGCCAGCAGTGCAGGGGGCGAGACCCAGTACTTC
cdr3_aa: CASSAGGETQYF

d_call: TRBD1
clone_size: many
j_call: TRBJ2-7
v_call: TRBV12-3/TRBV12-4
cdr3_nt: TGTGCCAGCAACGCACAGGGGGGCCTCTCCTACGAGCAGTACTTC
cdr3_aa: CASNAQGGLSYEQYF

d_call: .
clone_size: many
j_call: TRBJ1-5
v_call: TRBV18
cdr3_nt: TGTGCCAGCTCACCAACAGACCGGCCCCAGCATTTT
cdr3_aa: CASSPTDRPQHF

d_call: .
clone_size: .
j_call: TRBJ1-1
v_call: TRBV19
cdr3_nt: TGTGCCAGTAGTACTATTCGGGACACTGAAGCTTTCTTT
cdr3_aa: CASSTIRDTEAFF

d_call: .
clone_size: medium-sized
j_call: TRBJ2-1
v_call: TRBV3-1
cdr3_nt: TGTGCCAGCAGCCCTCATGCCGGCGGGGCTGAGCAGTTCTTC
cdr3_aa: CASSPHAGGAEQFF

d_call: .
clone_size: many
j_call: TRBJ2-1
v_call: TRBV6-4
cdr3_nt: TGTGCCAGCAGTGAGTTTGCAGGGGGGATCGATGAGCAGTTCTTC
cdr3_aa: CASSEFAGGIDEQFF

d_call: .
clone_size: many
j_call: TRBJ2-1
v_call: TRBV6-2/TRBV6-3
cdr3_nt: TGTGCCAGCAGCCTACAGGGGGGGTCCTACAATGAGCAGTTCTTC
cdr3_aa: CASSLQGGSYNEQFF

d_call: TRBD1
clone_size: many
j_call: TRBJ2-4
v_call: TRBV20-1
cdr3_nt: TGCAGTGCTAGAGATTCCTACAGGGGCCATGAAAACATTCAGTACTTC
cdr3_aa: CSARDSYRGHENIQYF

d_call: .
clone_size: many
j_call: TRBJ2-1
v_call: TRBV29-1
cdr3_nt: TGCAGCGTTGAAGATTTGTGGGTGGGTCATTTCTTC
cdr3_aa: CSVEDLWVGHFF

d_call: TRBD1
clone_size: many
j_call: TRBJ2-7
v_call: TRBV6-5
cdr3_nt: TGTGCCAGCAGTAGGGGGCAGGGGTTGTACGAGCAGTACTTC
cdr3_aa: CASSRGQGLYEQYF

d_call: .
clone_size: .
j_call: TRBJ2-1
v_call: TRBV14
cdr3_nt: TGTGCCAGCAGCCAAGATTTGAAGGCTGGGATTCATGAGCAGTTCTTC
cdr3_aa: CASSQDLKAGIHEQFF

d_call: .
clone_size: many
j_call: TRBJ2-2
v_call: TRBV18
cdr3_nt: TGTGCCAGCTCACCATTTTCGGGGTTGAACACCGGGGAGCTGTTTTTT
cdr3_aa: CASSPFSGLNTGELFF

d_call: .
clone_size: many
j_call: TRBJ1-5
v_call: TRBV3-1
cdr3_nt: TGTGCCAGCAGCCAAGGGAGGCATAGCAATCAGCCCCAGCATTTT
cdr3_aa: CASSQGRHSNQPQHF

d_call: .
clone_size: many
j_call: TRBJ1-2
v_call: TRBV3-2
cdr3_nt: TGTGCCAGCAGCCCCGGATTGGCGGGTTTTGGTGGCTACACCTTC
cdr3_aa: CASSPGLAGFGGYTF

d_call: TRBD1
clone_size: .
j_call: TRBJ2-7
v_call: TRBV5-4
cdr3_nt: TGTGCCAGCAGCCTCCCCGGGACAGGAAGATACGAGCAGTACTTC
cdr3_aa: CASSLPGTGRYEQYF

d_call: .
clone_size: .
j_call: TRBJ1-1
v_call: TRBV18
cdr3_nt: TGTGCCAGCTCACCGGCTGGGGCAGGGAACACTGAAGCTTTCTTT
cdr3_aa: CASSPAGAGNTEAFF

d_call: TRBD2
clone_size: many
j_call: TRBJ2-1
v_call: TRBV4-1
cdr3_nt: TGCGCCAGCAGCCAAGTTAAGGCTAGCGGGTGGAATGAGCAGTTCTTC
cdr3_aa: CASSQVKASGWNEQFF

d_call: TRBD2
clone_size: many
j_call: TRBJ2-3
v_call: TRBV13
cdr3_nt: TGTGCCAGCAGCCTAGCGGGCTACCAAACAGATACGCAGTATTTT
cdr3_aa: CASSLAGYQTDTQYF

d_call: .
clone_size: many
j_call: TRBJ1-4
v_call: TRBV5-5
cdr3_nt: TGTGCCAGCAGCTTGCCAGGGGATCCAACTAATGAAAAACTGTTTTTT
cdr3_aa: CASSLPGDPTNEKLFF

d_call: TRBD1
clone_size: many
j_call: TRBJ1-3
v_call: TRBV4-2
cdr3_nt: TGTGCCAGCAGCCAAGAGGGGGACAGGGGAAACACCATATATTTT
cdr3_aa: CASSQEGDRGNTIYF

d_call: .
clone_size: many
j_call: TRBJ2-7
v_call: TRBV10-1
cdr3_nt: TGCGCCAGCAGGGAGACCGGATCCTACGAGCAGTACTTC
cdr3_aa: CASRETGSYEQYF

d_call: TRBD1
clone_size: .
j_call: TRBJ1-6
v_call: TRBV2
cdr3_nt: TGTGCCAGCAGAACAGGGGGAGATTCACCCCTCCACTTT
cdr3_aa: CASRTGGDSPLHF

d_call: .
clone_size: many
j_call: TRBJ2-2
v_call: TRBV30
cdr3_nt: TGTGCCTGGACCGGGACACTGAACACCGGGGAGCTGTTTTTT
cdr3_aa: CAWTGTLNTGELFF

d_call: TRBD1
clone_size: few
j_call: TRBJ1-1
v_call: TRBV12-3/TRBV12-4
cdr3_nt: TGTGCCAGCCAGAGACAGGGGAACACTGAAGCTTTCTTT
cdr3_aa: CASQRQGNTEAFF

d_call: .
clone_size: many
j_call: TRBJ2-1
v_call: TRBV2
cdr3_nt: TGTGCCAGGGTGACAGGTACCAATGAGCAGTTCTTC
cdr3_aa: CARVTGTNEQFF

d_call: .
clone_size: many
j_call: TRBJ2-7
v_call: TRBV5-6
cdr3_nt: TGTGCCAGCAGCGCCGGACAAACCTACGAGCAGTACTTC
cdr3_aa: CASSAGQTYEQYF

d_call: TRBD1
clone_size: few
j_call: TRBJ1-1
v_call: TRBV6-6
cdr3_nt: TGTGCCAGCAGTTACTCGGGACAGCGAAACACTGAAGCTTTCTTT
cdr3_aa: CASSYSGQRNTEAFF

d_call: .
clone_size: many
j_call: TRBJ2-2
v_call: TRBV7-9
cdr3_nt: TGTGCCAGCAGCTTAGCGCAGGGAAGAACCGGGGAGCTTTTTTTT
cdr3_aa: CASSLAQGRTGELFF

d_call: .
clone_size: .
j_call: TRBJ2-7
v_call: TRBV27
cdr3_nt: TGTGCCAGCAGTTTTCTCCCTATTAGGGAGCAGTACTTC
cdr3_aa: CASSFLPIREQYF

d_call: .
clone_size: .
j_call: TRBJ2-3
v_call: TRBV5-1
cdr3_nt: TGCGCCAGCAGCCCGGGGCAGGGAGGTTCAGATACGCAGTATTTT
cdr3_aa: CASSPGQGGSDTQYF

d_call: TRBD1
clone_size: few
j_call: TRBJ1-5
v_call: TRBV29-1
cdr3_nt: TGCAGCGTGAAAGGGACAGGGGAAGACATAGGCAATCAGCCCCAGCATTTT
cdr3_aa: CSVKGTGEDIGNQPQHF

d_call: .
clone_size: few
j_call: TRBJ2-5
v_call: TRBV7-7
cdr3_nt: TGTGCTAGCAGCGATCAAGAGACCCAGTACTTC
cdr3_aa: CASSDQETQYF

d_call: TRBD1
clone_size: medium-sized
j_call: TRBJ1-2
v_call: TRBV6-2/TRBV6-3
cdr3_nt: TGTGCCAGCAGTTCGACAGGGAGGGGCTACACCTTC
cdr3_aa: CASSSTGRGYTF

d_call: TRBD1
clone_size: .
j_call: TRBJ2-7
v_call: TRBV28
cdr3_nt: TGTGCCAGCAGGTGGACAGGGGGCTACCCCTACGAGCAGTACTTC
cdr3_aa: CASRWTGGYPYEQYF

d_call: TRBD2
clone_size: many
j_call: TRBJ2-3
v_call: TRBV3-1
cdr3_nt: TGTGCCAGCAGCCATACGGGGGGGCAGGAAGATACGCAGTATTTT
cdr3_aa: CASSHTGGQEDTQYF

d_call: .
clone_size: many
j_call: TRBJ1-6
v_call: TRBV3-1
cdr3_nt: TGTGCCAGCAGCCCCCCGGGCAGCTCCTATAATTCACCCCTCCACTTT
cdr3_aa: CASSPPGSSYNSPLHF

d_call: .
clone_size: many
j_call: TRBJ1-1
v_call: TRBV10-2
cdr3_nt: TGCGCCAGCAATCCGGGGACGAACACTGAAGCTTTCTTT
cdr3_aa: CASNPGTNTEAFF

d_call: .
clone_size: many
j_call: TRBJ1-5
v_call: TRBV18
cdr3_nt: TGTGCCAGCTCACCACCCCCGGGCAATCAGCCCCAGCATTTT
cdr3_aa: CASSPPPGNQPQHF

d_call: .
clone_size: .
j_call: TRBJ1-4
v_call: TRBV6-5
cdr3_nt: TGTGCCAGCAGTTACGGAGGAGGTAATGAAAAACTGTTTTTT
cdr3_aa: CASSYGGGNEKLFF

d_call: .
clone_size: many
j_call: TRBJ2-5
v_call: TRBV24-1
cdr3_nt: TGTGCCACCAGTGATCCATCATTGGGCCCCAGACAGACCCAGTACTTC
cdr3_aa: CATSDPSLGPRQTQYF

d_call: TRBD1
clone_size: many
j_call: TRBJ1-1
v_call: TRBV20-1
cdr3_nt: TGCAGTGCTCCCGATAGGGGACAGGATACGAACACTGAAGCTTTCTTT
cdr3_aa: CSAPDRGQDTNTEAFF

d_call: .
clone_size: few
j_call: TRBJ2-3
v_call: TRBV18
cdr3_nt: TGTGCCAGCTCACCCCGGGACAGCACAGATACGCAGTATTTT
cdr3_aa: CASSPRDSTDTQYF

d_call: .
clone_size: many
j_call: TRBJ2-5
v_call: TRBV6-2/TRBV6-3
cdr3_nt: TGTGCCAGCAGTTACGGGGTAGCGTCGTACCAAGAGACCCAGTACTTC
cdr3_aa: CASSYGVASYQETQYF

d_call: .
clone_size: many
j_call: TRBJ2-3
v_call: TRBV6-5
cdr3_nt: TGTGCCAGCAGCCGTCAGGACGGTAGCACAGATACGCAGTATTTT
cdr3_aa: CASSRQDGSTDTQYF

d_call: TRBD2
clone_size: few
j_call: TRBJ2-5
v_call: TRBV28
cdr3_nt: TGTGCCAGCAGTGTTACTAGCGGGGGGCCGCAAGAGACCCAGTACTTC
cdr3_aa: CASSVTSGGPQETQYF

d_call: .
clone_size: many
j_call: TRBJ1-1
v_call: TRBV7-9
cdr3_nt: TGTGCCAGCAGCTTAGATGTCAAGTGGAACACTGAAGCTTTCTTT
cdr3_aa: CASSLDVKWNTEAFF

d_call: .
clone_size: many
j_call: TRBJ1-2
v_call: TRBV18
cdr3_nt: TGTGCCAGCTCACCACCGGGCAGGGAGCCTTATGGCTACACCTTC
cdr3_aa: CASSPPGREPYGYTF

d_call: TRBD2
clone_size: many
j_call: TRBJ2-2
v_call: TRBV5-1
cdr3_nt: TGCGCCAGCAGCCCCGGACTAGACCCGAACACCGGGGAGCTGTTTTTT
cdr3_aa: CASSPGLDPNTGELFF

d_call: .
clone_size: few
j_call: TRBJ1-5
v_call: TRBV27
cdr3_nt: TGTGCCAGCAGTCCCACTTGGGATCAGCCCCAGCATTTT
cdr3_aa: CASSPTWDQPQHF

d_call: .
clone_size: many
j_call: TRBJ1-2
v_call: TRBV29-1
cdr3_nt: TGCAGCGCGGGCGACGGTAACTATGGCTACACCTTC
cdr3_aa: CSAGDGNYGYTF

d_call: .
clone_size: .
j_call: TRBJ1-2
v_call: TRBV7-9
cdr3_nt: TGTGCCAGCAGTTATTTTATAGAGGCTCAAGGCTACACCTTC
cdr3_aa: CASSYFIEAQGYTF